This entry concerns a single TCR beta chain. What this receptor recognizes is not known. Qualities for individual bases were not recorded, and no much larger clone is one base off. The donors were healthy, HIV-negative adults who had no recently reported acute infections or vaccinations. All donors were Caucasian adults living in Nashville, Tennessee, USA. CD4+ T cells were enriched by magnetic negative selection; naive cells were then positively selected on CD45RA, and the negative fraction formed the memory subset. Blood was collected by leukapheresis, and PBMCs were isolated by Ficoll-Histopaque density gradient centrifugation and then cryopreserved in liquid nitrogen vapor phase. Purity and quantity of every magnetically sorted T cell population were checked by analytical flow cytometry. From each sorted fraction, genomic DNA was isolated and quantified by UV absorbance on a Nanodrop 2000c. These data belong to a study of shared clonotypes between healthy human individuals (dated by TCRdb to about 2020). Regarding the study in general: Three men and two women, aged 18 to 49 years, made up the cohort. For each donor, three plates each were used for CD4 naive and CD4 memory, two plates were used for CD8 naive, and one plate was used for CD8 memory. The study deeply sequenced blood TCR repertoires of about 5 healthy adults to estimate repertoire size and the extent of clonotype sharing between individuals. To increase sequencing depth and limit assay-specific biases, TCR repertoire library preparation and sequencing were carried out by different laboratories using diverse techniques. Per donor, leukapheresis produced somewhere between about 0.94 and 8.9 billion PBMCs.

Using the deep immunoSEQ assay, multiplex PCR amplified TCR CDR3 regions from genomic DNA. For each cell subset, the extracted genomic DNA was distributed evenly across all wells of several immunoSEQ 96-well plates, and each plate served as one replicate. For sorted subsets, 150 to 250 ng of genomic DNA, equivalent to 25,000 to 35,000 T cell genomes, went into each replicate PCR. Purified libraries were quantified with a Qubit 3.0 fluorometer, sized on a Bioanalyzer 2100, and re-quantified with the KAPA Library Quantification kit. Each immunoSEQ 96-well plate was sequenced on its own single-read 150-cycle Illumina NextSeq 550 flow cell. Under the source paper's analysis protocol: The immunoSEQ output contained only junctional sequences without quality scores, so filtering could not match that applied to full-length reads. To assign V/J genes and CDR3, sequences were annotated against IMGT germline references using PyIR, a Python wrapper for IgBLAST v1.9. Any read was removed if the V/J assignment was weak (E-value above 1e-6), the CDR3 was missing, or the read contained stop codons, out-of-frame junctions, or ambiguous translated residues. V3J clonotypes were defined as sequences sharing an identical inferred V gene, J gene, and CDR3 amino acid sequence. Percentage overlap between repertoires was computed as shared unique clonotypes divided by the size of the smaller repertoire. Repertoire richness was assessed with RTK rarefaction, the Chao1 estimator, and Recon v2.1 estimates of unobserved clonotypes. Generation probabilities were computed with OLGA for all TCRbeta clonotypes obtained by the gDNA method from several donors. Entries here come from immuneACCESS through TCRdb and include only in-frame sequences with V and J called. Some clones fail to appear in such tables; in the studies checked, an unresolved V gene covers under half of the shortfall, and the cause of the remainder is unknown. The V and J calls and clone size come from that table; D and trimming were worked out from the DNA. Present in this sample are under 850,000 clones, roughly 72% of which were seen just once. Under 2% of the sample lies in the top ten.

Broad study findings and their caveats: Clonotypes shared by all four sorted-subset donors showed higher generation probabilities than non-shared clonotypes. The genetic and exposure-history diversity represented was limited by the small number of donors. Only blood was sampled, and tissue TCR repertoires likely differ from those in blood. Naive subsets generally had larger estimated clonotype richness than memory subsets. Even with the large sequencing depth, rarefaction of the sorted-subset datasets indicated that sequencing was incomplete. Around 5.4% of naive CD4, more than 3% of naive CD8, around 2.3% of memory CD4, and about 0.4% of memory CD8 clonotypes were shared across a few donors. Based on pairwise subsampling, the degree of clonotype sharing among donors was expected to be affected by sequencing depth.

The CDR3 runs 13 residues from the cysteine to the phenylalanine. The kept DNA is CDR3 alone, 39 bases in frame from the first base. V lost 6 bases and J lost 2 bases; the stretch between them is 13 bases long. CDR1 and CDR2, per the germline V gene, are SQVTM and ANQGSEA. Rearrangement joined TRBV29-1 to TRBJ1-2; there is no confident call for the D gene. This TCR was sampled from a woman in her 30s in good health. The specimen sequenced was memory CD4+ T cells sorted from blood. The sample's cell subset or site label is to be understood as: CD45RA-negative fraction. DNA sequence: TGCAGCGTCGCTCAGAGGCTCAACTATGGCTACACCTTC. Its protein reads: CSVAQRLNYGYTF.